A single sample gave rise to the 28 T cell receptor beta chains below, sequenced in a study of blood T cell repertoires in COVID-19. The data were produced by immunoSEQ multiplex PCR, yet TCRdb's version contains in-frame clones alone and is incomplete. The top ten clones hold 0.7% to 0.85% of a sample with around 110,000 clones, over 70% of them seen once. Sequencing used peripheral blood. These receptors all come from a woman aged 65 to 85 with acute or convalescent COVID-19.

V and J are TRBV6-1 and TRBJ2-3; TRBD2 agrees at 9 bases. The germline gives CDR1 MNHNS, CDR2 SASEGT. This CDR3 is 16 amino acids long. The ends lost 4 bases at V and 1 base at J; junction bases unmatched: 6. The CDR3: CASSAAGGRGTDTQYF. In DNA, the CDR3 is TGTGCCAGCAGTGCGGCGGGAGGGAGGGGCACAGATACGCAGTATTTT.

The V gene is TRBV29-1, the J gene TRBJ2-1; TRBD1 agrees at 8 bases. V was clipped by 4 bases and J by 9 bases; unmatched bases: 8. Germline CDR1 reads SQVTM; CDR2 reads ANQGSEA. This CDR3 is built from 13 residues. Here the CDR3 reads CSVGIQGAGEQFF. Here the CDR3 DNA reads TGCAGCGTTGGGATCCAGGGGGCGGGTGAGCAGTTCTTC.

The chain has TRBV6-5 and TRBJ2-3; 13 nucleotides agree with TRBD2. CDR1 MNHEY and CDR2 SVGAGI come from the germline V gene. J was trimmed by 5 bases and V by 6 bases; bases with no gene match: 5. This CDR3 has 15 residues. In DNA, the CDR3 is TGTGCCAGCAGCTCCGGACTAGCGGGAGTAGATACGCAGTATTTT. It is translated as CASSSGLAGVDTQYF.

The chain couples TRBV28 to TRBJ2-4, with TRBD2 matching 16 bases. CDR1 MDHEN and CDR2 SYDVKM come from the germline V gene. This CDR3 spans 16 amino acids. The V gene end was trimmed by 6 bases and the J gene end by 7 bases; junction bases not matched to a gene: 6. In DNA form, the CDR3 reads TGTGCCAGCAGCCACCCGGGACTAGCGGGAGGGAACATTCAGTACTTC. It encodes CASSHPGLAGGNIQYF. The full variable domain, its missing parts supplied by reference TRBV28 and TRBJ2-4, is DVKVTQSSRYLVKRTGEKVFLECVQDMDHENMFWYRQDPGLGLRLIYFSYDVKMKEKGDIPEGYSVSREKKERFSLILESASTNQTSMYLCASSHPGLAGGNIQYFGAGTRLSVL.

This clone has only a few counts. The chain combines TRBV15 with TRBJ1-3; D uncertain. The germline V gene has CDR1 LNHNV and CDR2 YYDKDF (reference sequence). V lost 1 base and J 0 bases, leaving 7 bases between the germline ends. The CDR3 sequence is 15 residues long. The CDR3, as DNA: TGTGCCACCAGCAGAGGAAAGAGCTCTGGAAACACCATATATTTT. Translating it yields CATSRGKSSGNTIYF.

This clone came up once. The rearrangement uses TRBV3-1 (or the pseudogene TRBV3-2) and TRBJ2-3, with TRBD2 as a possible D gene (5 bases). The ends were cut back, 1 base at V and 6 bases at J, with 11 bases in the middle. CDR1 and CDR2 (germline): LGHDT, YNNKEL (reference sequence). This CDR3 is 14 amino acids long. In nucleotides, the CDR3 is TGTGCCAGCAGCCAAGGAAGGCGGGTGGATACGCAGTATTTT. Its protein is CASSQGRRVDTQYF.

The rearrangement links TRBV4-1 to TRBJ2-1; TRBD2 matches 10 bases. The junction had 7 bases not matched to a gene; V was cut back by 0 bases and J by 5 bases. The CDR3 is made up of 17 amino acids. Germline V gene sequence: CDR1 MGHRA, CDR2 YSYEKL. CDR3 loop: CASSQEGTSDPNNEQFF. The CDR3 DNA sequence: TGCGCCAGCAGCCAAGAAGGGACTAGCGATCCGAACAATGAGCAGTTCTTC.

A few counts support this clone. This chain links TRBV24-1 with TRBJ2-5; D is uncertain. The CDR3 runs 14 residues. V lost 2 bases to trimming and J lost 5 bases, with 11 bases between them. Germline CDR1 reads KGHDR; CDR2 reads SFDVKD. This chain's CDR3 is CATSDSPGEETQYF. The CDR3 DNA is TGTGCCACCAGTGATTCCCCAGGTGAGGAGACCCAGTACTTC.

The gene calls are TRBV2 and TRBJ1-4; D gene ambiguous. This CDR3 comprises 13 residues. V was clipped by 1 base and J by 8 bases, with 8 bases between them. The germline V gene has CDR1 SNHLY and CDR2 FYNNEI. This CDR3 is CASSEGAGEKLFF. The CDR3 region has the DNA TGTGCCAGCAGTGAAGGGGCGGGGGAAAAACTGTTTTTT. The full variable domain, rest sourced from reference TRBV2 and TRBJ1-4, is EPEVTQTPSHQVTQMGQEVILRCVPISNHLYFYWYRQILGQKVEFLVSFYNNEISEKSEIFDDQFSVERPDGSNFTLKIRSTKLEDSAMYFCASSEGAGEKLFFGSGTQLSVL.

This clone has a handful of counts. V usage is TRBV9 and J usage is TRBJ2-3; the match to TRBD2 covers 8 bases. J lost 1 base, V lost 0 bases, and 4 bases had no gene match. Germline assignment: CDR1 SGDLS and CDR2 YYNGEE. The CDR3 has 16 amino acids. The CDR3 coding sequence is TGTGCCAGCAGCGTAGGAGGAGCGGGAGGCACAGATACGCAGTATTTT. As protein: CASSVGGAGGTDTQYF.

This chain links TRBV2 with TRBJ1-2; D not certain. V was pared by 6 bases and J by 7 bases, with 9 bases between. Germline loops: CDR1 SNHLY, CDR2 FYNNEI. The CDR3 has 11 residues. The CDR3 reads CASRRDPGYTF. For the CDR3, the DNA is TGTGCCAGCAGGAGGGATCCTGGCTACACCTTC.

Only one count was recorded for this clone. The chain joins TRBV5-4 to TRBJ2-1, with 10 bases that match TRBD2. CDR3 size: 14 residues. The V gene's germline CDR1 is SGHNT and CDR2 YYREEE (reference sequence). V lost 2 bases to trimming and J lost 6 bases; unmatched junction nucleotides: 2. The CDR3 sequence: CASSLRLAGNEQFF. The CDR3 DNA is TGTGCCAGCAGCTTACGACTAGCGGGCAATGAGCAGTTCTTC.

V gene TRBV2 combines with J gene TRBJ2-1, with D possibly matching TRBD2 (5 bases). The CDR3 has 14 amino acids. Germline V gene lookup returns CDR1 SNHLY and CDR2 FYNNEI. Deletions cut 3 bases from V and 1 base from J, with 7 bases between. This chain's CDR3 is CASSDPGSYNEQFF. CDR3 nucleotide sequence: TGTGCCAGCAGTGACCCGGGGTCCTACAATGAGCAGTTCTTC. Full variable domain (missing parts from reference TRBV2 and TRBJ2-1): EPEVTQTPSHQVTQMGQEVILRCVPISNHLYFYWYRQILGQKVEFLVSFYNNEISEKSEIFDDQFSVERPDGSNFTLKIRSTKLEDSAMYFCASSDPGSYNEQFFGPGTRLTVL.

The chain couples TRBV7-3 to TRBJ1-1, with D possibly TRBD1 on 6 matching bases. V lost 5 bases to trimming and J lost 1 base, with 8 bases between them. The CDR3 spans 13 residues. CDR1 and CDR2 (germline): SGHTA, FQGTGA. The CDR3 is CASSQQGNTEAFF. CDR3 DNA sequence: TGTGCCAGCAGCCAACAGGGGAACACTGAAGCTTTCTTT.

The V call is TRBV9, the J call TRBJ2-5; the match to TRBD2 covers 7 bases. The V and J ends lost 3 bases and 3 bases, in that order; junction bases with no gene match: 11. Looked up from germline, CDR1 is SGDLS and CDR2 is YYNGEE. The CDR3 sequence is 16 residues long. The CDR3 DNA reads as TGTGCCAGCAGCGCGGGGACTACTTTAACTGAAGAGACCCAGTACTTC. Amino acids: CASSAGTTLTEETQYF.

The rearrangement links TRBV4-1 to TRBJ2-5; 7 bases line up with TRBD2. J lost 7 bases, V lost 0 bases, and 14 bases had no gene match. The CDR3 contains 17 residues. The germline gives CDR1 MGHRA, CDR2 YSYEKL. CDR3 protein: CASSQEEAGLPLGTQYF. The CDR3, as DNA: TGCGCCAGCAGCCAAGAAGAAGCGGGACTCCCGTTGGGGACCCAGTACTTC.

This clone was seen more than once but under ten times. This CDR3 is CASSVLRSTNTEAFF. CDR3 DNA: TGTGCCAGCAGCGTCCTTCGGTCAACGAACACTGAAGCTTTCTTT. The V call is TRBV9, the J call TRBJ1-1; no reliable D call. The germline V gene encodes CDR1 SGDLS and CDR2 YYNGEE. CDR3 length equals 15 residues. V was clipped by 2 bases and J by 1 base, with 12 bases between them.

A few counts support this clone. The V call is TRBV28, the J call TRBJ1-1, with 8 bases that match TRBD1. The V gene's germline CDR1 is MDHEN and CDR2 SYDVKM. The V gene end was trimmed by 5 bases and the J gene end by 5 bases; junction bases not matched to a gene: 10. There are 15 residues in the CDR3. CDR3: CASSLRTGMGTEAFF. The CDR3 region has the DNA TGTGCCAGCAGTCTACGGACAGGGATGGGGACTGAAGCTTTCTTT.

This chain connects TRBV27 to TRBJ1-2; 7 bases map to TRBD1. CDR3 length equals 16 residues. V shed 4 bases and J 7 bases; nucleotides not matched to a gene: 15. Germline values: CDR1 MNHEY, CDR2 SMNVEV (reference sequence). CDR3 protein: CASSSIKPGGVFGYTF. The CDR3 nucleotides read TGTGCCAGCAGTTCTATCAAACCAGGGGGAGTCTTTGGCTACACCTTC.

Note on this clone: Its ends do not fully match the called genes, so a read error is possible. This chain connects TRBV2 to TRBJ2-5; the D is unclear. The CDR3 has 14 residues. Germline V gene sequence: CDR1 SNHLY, CDR2 FYNNEI. The CDR3 DNA follows: TGTGCCAGCAGGGAAGTGGCTGCCCAAGAGACCCAGTACTTC. Encoded protein: CASREVAAQETQYF.

This chain uses TRBV11-2 with TRBJ2-7; 10 nucleotides agree with TRBD2. This CDR3 spans 17 amino acids. Trimming cost V 5 bases and J 0 bases; bases outside gene matches: 10. Germline-derived CDR1 and CDR2 are SGHAT and FQNNGV. The CDR3 sequence is CASSPDVAGGRSYEQYF. The CDR3 DNA reads TGTGCCAGCAGCCCGGATGTAGCGGGAGGCCGCTCCTACGAGCAGTACTTC.

J is TRBJ2-7 and V is TRBV2; 11 positions match TRBD1. V shed 6 bases and J 3 bases; nucleotides not matched to a gene: 7. This CDR3 contains 15 residues. Germline V gene lookup returns CDR1 SNHLY and CDR2 FYNNEI. The CDR3 nucleotides read TGTGCCAGCAGGGACGGACAGGGGGCGTTCTACGAGCAGTACTTC. Its translation is CASRDGQGAFYEQYF.

The chain recombines TRBV7-9 with TRBJ2-4; 7 bases agree with TRBD1. From germline, CDR1 is SEHNR and CDR2 FQNEAQ (reference sequence). V shed 0 bases, J shed 4 bases, and the junction held 6 bases outside the gene matches. This CDR3 spans 16 amino acids. The CDR3 region is CASSLAPQGSKNIQYF. The CDR3 DNA sequence: TGTGCCAGCAGCTTAGCCCCACAGGGGAGTAAAAACATTCAGTACTTC.

J is TRBJ1-2 and V is TRBV19; D remains unclear. In germline, CDR1 is LNHDA, CDR2 SQIVND (reference sequence). CDR3 length: 11 amino acids. Trimming cost V 6 bases and J 7 bases, with 9 bases left between them. In DNA form, the CDR3 reads TGTGCCAGTAGCTCCAATAGTGGCTACACCTTC. Translating it yields CASSSNSGYTF.

The gene calls are TRBV15 and TRBJ2-3; D is undetermined. This CDR3 has 14 amino acids. V was cut by 1 base and J by 1 base, with 6 bases left in between. From germline, CDR1 is LNHNV and CDR2 YYDKDF (reference sequence). CDR3 sequence: CATSRVSGTDTQYF. The CDR3 DNA is TGTGCCACCAGCAGAGTCAGCGGCACAGATACGCAGTATTTT.

Notes on this clone: Other DNA sequences in this specimen translate into the identical CDR3. This chain uses TRBV27 with TRBJ2-7; 10 bases agree with TRBD1. Germline V gives CDR1 MNHEY, CDR2 SMNVEV (reference sequence). V trimming: 6 bases; J trimming: 2 bases; junction bases outside the gene matches: 4. The CDR3 contains 14 residues. CDR3: CASSLGTGAYEQYF. Here the CDR3 DNA reads TGTGCCAGCAGCCTCGGGACAGGGGCCTACGAGCAGTACTTC.

This rearrangement joins TRBV28 to TRBJ1-2; possibly TRBD1 for D (5 bases). With 6 bases removed from V and 5 bases from J, the gap between germline ends came to 16 bases. The CDR3 consists of 14 residues. Looked up from germline, CDR1 is MDHEN and CDR2 is SYDVKM. The CDR3 here is CASRGTGGGYGYTF. The CDR3 region has the DNA TGTGCCAGCAGGGGAACCGGGGGAGGGTATGGCTACACCTTC.

In this sample, this clone turned up once. The V gene is TRBV4-1, the J gene TRBJ2-2; possible D gene TRBD2, 7 bases. The V end lost 5 bases, the J end lost 4 bases, and 20 bases lay between the germline ends. The CDR3 consists of 17 residues. Germline V CDR1 and CDR2: MGHRA, YSYEKL. CDR3 in amino acids: CASSGRLSGGRTGELFF. Here the CDR3 DNA reads TGCGCCAGCAGCGGGCGACTATCCGGGGGGCGCACCGGGGAGCTGTTTTTT.